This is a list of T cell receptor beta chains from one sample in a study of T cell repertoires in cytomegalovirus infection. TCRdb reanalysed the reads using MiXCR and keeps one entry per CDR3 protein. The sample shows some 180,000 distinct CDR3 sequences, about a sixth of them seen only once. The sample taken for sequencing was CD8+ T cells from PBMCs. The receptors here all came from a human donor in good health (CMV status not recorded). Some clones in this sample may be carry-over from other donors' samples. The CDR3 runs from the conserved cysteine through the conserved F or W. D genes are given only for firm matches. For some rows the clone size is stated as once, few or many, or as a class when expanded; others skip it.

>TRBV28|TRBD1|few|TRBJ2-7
TGTGCCAGCGGCCCGGACAGGGGTCCCGCCTACGAGCAGTACTTC
CASGPDRGPAYEQYF
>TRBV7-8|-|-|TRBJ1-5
TGTGCCAGCAGCTTAACCGCTAGCAGGCTCAATCAGCCCCAGCATTTT
CASSLTASRLNQPQHF
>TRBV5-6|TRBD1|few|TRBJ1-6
TGTGCCAGCAGCCAAGGACAGGGCATTTCACCCCTCCACTTT
CASSQGQGISPLHF
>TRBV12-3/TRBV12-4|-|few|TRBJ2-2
TGTGCCAGCAGTTTGGGCAGGGTTAACACCGGGGAGCTGTTTTTT
CASSLGRVNTGELFF
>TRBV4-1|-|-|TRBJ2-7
TGCGCCAGCAGCCAAGATCGCGGCAGCCGCTACGAGCAGTACTTC
CASSQDRGSRYEQYF
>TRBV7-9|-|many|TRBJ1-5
TGTGCCAGCAGCTTAGGGGGGATTGGTCAGCCCCAGCATTTT
CASSLGGIGQPQHF
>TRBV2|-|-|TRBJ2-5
TGTGCCAGCAGTCCAAGAGAGGTTACTCCCCTAAGAGAGACCCAGTACTTC
CASSPREVTPLRETQYF
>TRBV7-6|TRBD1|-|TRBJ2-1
TGTGCCAGCAGCTTAGCAGGGGGCGAATACAATGAGCAGTTCTTC
CASSLAGGEYNEQFF
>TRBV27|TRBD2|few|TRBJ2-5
TGTGCCAGCAGTTTACAAGCGGGGGGGGAGACCCAGTACTTC
CASSLQAGGETQYF
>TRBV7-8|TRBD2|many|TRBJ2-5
TGTGCCAGCAGCTTAGCGCTAGCGGGGGTCCTCCAAGAGACCCAGTACTTC
CASSLALAGVLQETQYF
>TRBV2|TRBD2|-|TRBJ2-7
TGTGCCAGCAGGCTAACTAGCGGGGGCGCCTTGGACTCCTACGAGCAGTACTTC
CASRLTSGGALDSYEQYF